This T cell receptor (beta chain) was observed in a study of T-cell reconstitution after alpha-beta-depleted transplantation in children. This clonotype was counted ten times or more. The trim removed 4 bases at V and 3 bases at J, leaving 3 bases unmatched. This CDR3 comprises 14 residues. Germline-derived CDR1 and CDR2 are SNHLY and FYNNEI. Researchers prepared the TCRbeta library using unique molecular identifiers, the study reports. TCRdb itself ran the PCR reads through MiXCR, one entry per CDR3 protein. The repertoire holds more than 200,000 distinct CDR3 sequences, with 7.5% to 10% as singletons.

This TCR was recovered from a human donor who donated a stem cell graft to a child with SCID. Source: PBMCs from the stem cell graft donor, taken from the stem cell graft. The chain links TRBV2 to TRBJ2-7, with 10 bases aligning to TRBD2. The CDR3 nucleotides read TGTGCCAGCAGTGGCCTAGCGGGGGTCTACGAGCAGTACTTC. Translated: CASSGLAGVYEQYF.